A selection of T cell receptor beta chains follows, all from one sample in a study of blood T cell repertoires in COVID-19. TCRdb's table, derived via immunoSEQ multiplex PCR, lists solely in-frame clones and lacks some. The sample carries about 400,000 clones, over 85% recorded once. The sequencing input was PBMCs or T cells enriched from blood (not recorded which). The receptors derive from a woman in her 30s who had recovered from COVID-19. CDR3s include the opening cysteine and the closing phenylalanine or tryptophan. The D gene is left open where the match is weak. Some rows have no size entry. The others give once, few or many, or a class for an expanded clone.

cdr3_aa: CASSLGISGNTIYF
cdr3_nt: TGTGCCAGCAGCTTAGGCATCTCTGGAAACACCATATATTTT
clone_size: .
v_call: TRBV13
d_call: .
j_call: TRBJ1-3

cdr3_aa: CASSPPSGAYNEQFF
cdr3_nt: TGTGCCAGCAGTCCCCCCAGCGGCGCCTACAATGAGCAGTTCTTC
clone_size: once
v_call: TRBV28
d_call: .
j_call: TRBJ2-1

cdr3_aa: CASSLLLDEQYF
cdr3_nt: TGTGCCAGCAGCTTGCTTCTCGACGAGCAGTACTTC
clone_size: .
v_call: TRBV5-5
d_call: .
j_call: TRBJ2-7

cdr3_aa: CASSLTTPNYGYTF
cdr3_nt: TGTGCCAGCAGCTTAACGACACCCAACTATGGCTACACCTTC
clone_size: .
v_call: TRBV11-2
d_call: .
j_call: TRBJ1-2

cdr3_aa: CATSDFGPQLTRSGYTF
cdr3_nt: TGTGCCACCAGTGATTTCGGTCCGCAGCTTACTAGATCTGGCTACACCTTC
clone_size: .
v_call: TRBV24-1
d_call: .
j_call: TRBJ1-2

cdr3_aa: CASSDNYEQYF
cdr3_nt: TGTGCCAGCAGTGACAACTACGAGCAGTACTTC
clone_size: .
v_call: TRBV6-1
d_call: .
j_call: TRBJ2-7

cdr3_aa: CASRRTDLGGYTF
cdr3_nt: TGTGCCAGCAGGCGGACTGACTTAGGTGGCTACACCTTC
clone_size: .
v_call: TRBV6-5
d_call: .
j_call: TRBJ1-2

cdr3_aa: CAWIRRGTGIALRSPLHF
cdr3_nt: TGTGCCTGGATCAGAAGAGGGACAGGAATCGCCTTACGCTCACCCCTCCACTTT
clone_size: .
v_call: TRBV30
d_call: TRBD1
j_call: TRBJ1-6

cdr3_aa: CASSHVEALYGYTF
cdr3_nt: TGCGCCAGCAGCCACGTGGAGGCCCTCTATGGCTACACCTTC
clone_size: .
v_call: TRBV4-1
d_call: .
j_call: TRBJ1-2

cdr3_aa: CAHMKYMNTEAFF
cdr3_nt: TGTGCCCACATGAAATACATGAACACTGAAGCTTTCTTT
clone_size: .
v_call: TRBV2
d_call: .
j_call: TRBJ1-1

cdr3_aa: CASSPQGSGNTEAFF
cdr3_nt: TGCGCCAGCAGTCCTCAGGGGTCTGGAAACACTGAAGCTTTCTTT
clone_size: .
v_call: TRBV5-1
d_call: .
j_call: TRBJ1-1

cdr3_aa: CASSRGLFTGELFF
cdr3_nt: TGTGCCAGCAGCCGGGGACTATTCACCGGGGAGCTGTTTTTT
clone_size: few
v_call: TRBV7-2
d_call: TRBD2
j_call: TRBJ2-2

cdr3_aa: CASSLLGGTYNSPLHF
cdr3_nt: TGTGCCAGCAGCTTACTCGGGGGAACCTATAATTCACCCCTCCACTTT
clone_size: .
v_call: TRBV7-3
d_call: .
j_call: TRBJ1-6

cdr3_aa: CASSQALAVWTEQFF
cdr3_nt: TGCGCCAGCAGCCAAGCCCTAGCGGTCTGGACTGAGCAGTTCTTC
clone_size: .
v_call: TRBV4-1
d_call: TRBD2
j_call: TRBJ2-1

cdr3_aa: CASSANRDRGSGYTF
cdr3_nt: TGTGCCAGCAGTGCAAACAGGGACAGGGGTTCCGGCTACACCTTC
clone_size: .
v_call: TRBV27
d_call: TRBD1
j_call: TRBJ1-2

cdr3_aa: CASSSIIRQGTGNQPQHF
cdr3_nt: TGTGCCAGCAGCTCCATCATACGACAGGGGACGGGCAATCAGCCCCAGCATTTT
clone_size: .
v_call: TRBV6-2/TRBV6-3
d_call: TRBD1
j_call: TRBJ1-5

cdr3_aa: CASSLGAGGTDTQYF
cdr3_nt: TGTGCCAGCAGCTTAGGGGCAGGGGGAACAGATACGCAGTATTTT
clone_size: few
v_call: TRBV7-3
d_call: TRBD1
j_call: TRBJ2-3

cdr3_aa: CASGISETSNQPQHF
cdr3_nt: TGTGCTAGTGGGATCAGCGAGACTAGCAATCAGCCCCAGCATTTT
clone_size: once
v_call: TRBV12-5
d_call: .
j_call: TRBJ1-5

cdr3_aa: CASSMTISGELFF
cdr3_nt: TGTGCCAGCAGTATGACAATTTCGGGGGAGCTGTTTTTT
clone_size: once
v_call: TRBV27
d_call: .
j_call: TRBJ2-2

cdr3_aa: CATSRASAGELFF
cdr3_nt: TGTGCCACCAGCAGGGCTTCCGCCGGGGAGCTGTTTTTT
clone_size: .
v_call: TRBV15
d_call: .
j_call: TRBJ2-2

cdr3_aa: CASSSLEYSGNTIYF
cdr3_nt: TGTGCCAGCTCAAGCTTGGAGTACTCTGGAAACACCATATATTTT
clone_size: .
v_call: TRBV18
d_call: .
j_call: TRBJ1-3

cdr3_aa: CASSQVRTGNNYNSPLHF
cdr3_nt: TGTGCCAGCAGCCAAGTGCGGACAGGAAACAATTATAATTCACCCCTCCACTTT
clone_size: .
v_call: TRBV16
d_call: TRBD1
j_call: TRBJ1-6

cdr3_aa: CASGERLGGVNEQFF
cdr3_nt: TGTGCCAGCGGCGAAAGACTGGGAGGGGTCAATGAGCAGTTCTTC
clone_size: .
v_call: TRBV7-9
d_call: TRBD2
j_call: TRBJ2-1

cdr3_aa: CASSQRTGLGTDTQYF
cdr3_nt: TGTGCCAGCAGCCAGCGGACAGGGCTGGGCACAGATACGCAGTATTTT
clone_size: .
v_call: TRBV4-2
d_call: TRBD1
j_call: TRBJ2-3

cdr3_aa: CASSYRSVGARTEAFF
cdr3_nt: TGTGCCAGCAGTTACCGGTCAGTTGGGGCGCGGACTGAAGCTTTCTTT
clone_size: .
v_call: TRBV6-5
d_call: .
j_call: TRBJ1-1

cdr3_aa: CASSPQGNSPLHF
cdr3_nt: TGTGCCAGCAGCCCGCAGGGTAATTCACCCCTCCACTTT
clone_size: .
v_call: TRBV9
d_call: .
j_call: TRBJ1-6

cdr3_aa: CAWSPSGSGEQYF
cdr3_nt: TGTGCCTGGAGTCCTAGCGGGAGTGGTGAGCAGTACTTC
clone_size: .
v_call: TRBV30
d_call: TRBD2
j_call: TRBJ2-7

cdr3_aa: CAISESVRPTGLKYGYTF
cdr3_nt: TGTGCCATCAGTGAGTCGGTGAGGCCTACCGGTCTTAAGTATGGCTACACCTTC
clone_size: .
v_call: TRBV10-3
d_call: .
j_call: TRBJ1-2

cdr3_aa: CASDPGGLYGYTF
cdr3_nt: TGTGCCTCAGACCCAGGGGGCCTATATGGCTACACCTTC
clone_size: .
v_call: TRBV30
d_call: TRBD1
j_call: TRBJ1-2

cdr3_aa: CAWSFRGPNQPQHF
cdr3_nt: TGTGCCTGGAGTTTCAGGGGGCCCAATCAGCCCCAGCATTTT
clone_size: few
v_call: TRBV30
d_call: TRBD1
j_call: TRBJ1-5

cdr3_aa: CASSQEARGDYEQYF
cdr3_nt: TGTGCCAGCAGCCAAGAAGCCAGGGGTGATTACGAGCAGTACTTC
clone_size: once
v_call: TRBV4-2
d_call: .
j_call: TRBJ2-7

cdr3_aa: CAISDPGTGINTEAFF
cdr3_nt: TGTGCCATCAGTGACCCTGGGACAGGGATTAACACTGAAGCTTTCTTT
clone_size: .
v_call: TRBV10-3
d_call: TRBD1
j_call: TRBJ1-1

cdr3_aa: CASSPTGSGVAGAGYEQYF
cdr3_nt: TGTGCCAGCAGCCCAACCGGGTCGGGTGTAGCGGGAGCGGGCTACGAGCAGTACTTC
clone_size: .
v_call: TRBV3-1/TRBV3-2
d_call: TRBD2
j_call: TRBJ2-7

cdr3_aa: CASSYSGGPYEQYF
cdr3_nt: TGTGCCAGCAGTTACAGCGGGGGCCCATACGAGCAGTACTTC
clone_size: .
v_call: TRBV6-5
d_call: TRBD2
j_call: TRBJ2-7

cdr3_aa: CASSLSPGGPQETQYF
cdr3_nt: TGTGCCAGCAGCTTATCTCCCGGGGGGCCCCAAGAGACCCAGTACTTC
clone_size: .
v_call: TRBV7-9
d_call: .
j_call: TRBJ2-5

cdr3_aa: CASSFQGAERGYTF
cdr3_nt: TGCGCCAGCAGCTTCCAGGGGGCTGAGCGTGGCTACACCTTC
clone_size: .
v_call: TRBV5-1
d_call: TRBD1
j_call: TRBJ1-2

cdr3_aa: CASSPPLGTVARDTEAFF
cdr3_nt: TGTGCCAGCTCACCACCGTTAGGGACAGTGGCGAGGGACACTGAAGCTTTCTTT
clone_size: .
v_call: TRBV18
d_call: TRBD1
j_call: TRBJ1-1

cdr3_aa: CASSLRTSGVSSTDTQYF
cdr3_nt: TGTGCCAGCAGCCTCCGGACTAGCGGGGTCTCTAGCACAGATACGCAGTATTTT
clone_size: .
v_call: TRBV3-1/TRBV3-2
d_call: TRBD2
j_call: TRBJ2-3

cdr3_aa: CASSPHTGLTGYTF
cdr3_nt: TGTGCCAGCAGCCCCCACACAGGGCTAACTGGCTACACCTTC
clone_size: .
v_call: TRBV9
d_call: .
j_call: TRBJ1-2

cdr3_aa: CASRGDNYNEQFF
cdr3_nt: TGTGCCAGCAGAGGGGACAACTACAATGAGCAGTTCTTC
clone_size: .
v_call: TRBV2
d_call: .
j_call: TRBJ2-1

cdr3_aa: CASAEMVGLPDTQYF
cdr3_nt: TGTGCCAGCGCCGAAATGGTCGGACTCCCAGATACGCAGTATTTT
clone_size: .
v_call: TRBV6-5
d_call: .
j_call: TRBJ2-3

cdr3_aa: CAISVEEKGIISYEQYF
cdr3_nt: TGTGCCATCAGTGTGGAAGAAAAGGGGATTATCTCCTACGAGCAGTACTTC
clone_size: .
v_call: TRBV10-3
d_call: .
j_call: TRBJ2-7

cdr3_aa: CASSFGTVNQPQHF
cdr3_nt: TGTGCCAGCAGTTTCGGGACAGTAAATCAGCCCCAGCATTTT
clone_size: .
v_call: TRBV6-2/TRBV6-3
d_call: TRBD1
j_call: TRBJ1-5

cdr3_aa: CASSIQPRGTYEQYF
cdr3_nt: TGTGCCAGTAGTATCCAACCTCGAGGGACCTACGAGCAGTACTTC
clone_size: .
v_call: TRBV19
d_call: .
j_call: TRBJ2-7

cdr3_aa: CAWTGNRNYGYTF
cdr3_nt: TGTGCCTGGACAGGGAATCGGAACTATGGCTACACCTTC
clone_size: .
v_call: TRBV30
d_call: .
j_call: TRBJ1-2

cdr3_aa: CASSSSVGWANEKLFF
cdr3_nt: TGTGCCAGCAGTTCCTCAGTGGGTTGGGCGAATGAAAAACTGTTTTTT
clone_size: few
v_call: TRBV2
d_call: .
j_call: TRBJ1-4

cdr3_aa: CASSHRPLADTEAFF
cdr3_nt: TGTGCCAGCAGCCATAGACCTCTCGCGGACACTGAAGCTTTCTTT
clone_size: .
v_call: TRBV3-1/TRBV3-2
d_call: .
j_call: TRBJ1-1

cdr3_aa: CASSPWTGAENTEAFF
cdr3_nt: TGTGCCAGCAGCCCCTGGACAGGGGCGGAGAACACTGAAGCTTTCTTT
clone_size: .
v_call: TRBV9
d_call: TRBD1
j_call: TRBJ1-1

cdr3_aa: CASSLDVSSTDTQYF
cdr3_nt: TGTGCCAGCAGCTTGGATGTCTCTAGCACAGATACGCAGTATTTT
clone_size: .
v_call: TRBV5-6
d_call: .
j_call: TRBJ2-3

cdr3_aa: CATSDFTGNGYTF
cdr3_nt: TGTGCCACCAGTGATTTCACAGGGAATGGCTACACCTTC
clone_size: .
v_call: TRBV24-1
d_call: .
j_call: TRBJ1-2

cdr3_aa: CASSEGVGGGNQPQHF
cdr3_nt: TGTGCCAGCAGTGAAGGTGTCGGGGGAGGCAATCAGCCCCAGCATTTT
clone_size: .
v_call: TRBV6-1
d_call: .
j_call: TRBJ1-5

cdr3_aa: CASSPGRQETQYF
cdr3_nt: TGTGCCAGCTCACCAGGGAGGCAAGAGACCCAGTACTTC
clone_size: .
v_call: TRBV18
d_call: .
j_call: TRBJ2-5

cdr3_aa: CASSEAGGGRGDTQYF
cdr3_nt: TGTGCCAGCAGCGAGGCAGGCGGCGGGAGGGGAGATACGCAGTATTTT
clone_size: .
v_call: TRBV9
d_call: TRBD2
j_call: TRBJ2-3

cdr3_aa: CASSYSRTGFNQPQHF
cdr3_nt: TGTGCCAGCAGTTACTCAAGGACAGGGTTCAATCAGCCCCAGCATTTT
clone_size: .
v_call: TRBV6-5
d_call: TRBD1
j_call: TRBJ1-5